This TCR beta chain derives from a study of vaccination effects on CD4 cells after COVID-19. Following a roughly eleven-day culture, CD4+ T cells were purified. TCRdb's table, derived via immunoSEQ multiplex PCR, lists solely in-frame clones and lacks some. The sample yields fewer than 40,000 clones, about 70% seen once. Details on this clone: The antigen remains undetermined.

The receptor was derived from a human donor who received a COVID-19 vaccine. The material was CD4+ T cells from PBMCs cultured without peptide, obtained before COVID-19 vaccination.

This chain's CDR3 is CASSLFGGETQYF. The CDR3 DNA reads as TGTGCCAGCAGCTTGTTCGGCGGAGAGACCCAGTACTTC. The chain joins TRBV5-8 to TRBJ2-5; D remains unclear. This CDR3 contains 13 residues. Germline lookup yields CDR1 SGHTS and CDR2 YDEGEE. Trimming pared 1 base from V and 4 bases from J, leaving 8 bases between.